This entry is about one TCR beta chain. The antigen it binds to is not known. No much larger clonotype is one base removed from it; base qualities were not supplied. For the CD8 naive samples, CD45RO-negative cells were positively selected for CCR7, yielding a CD45RA+CCR7+ population from which TemRA cells were excluded. The donors were healthy, HIV-negative adults with no recently reported acute infections or vaccinations. All donors were Caucasian adults living in Nashville, Tennessee, USA. After blood collection by leukapheresis, PBMCs were isolated using Ficoll-Histopaque density gradient centrifugation and then cryopreserved in the vapor phase of liquid nitrogen. Purity and quantity of every magnetically sorted T cell population were checked by analytical flow cytometry. From each sorted fraction, genomic DNA was isolated and quantified by UV absorbance on a Nanodrop 2000c. This sample stems from a study of shared clonotypes between healthy human individuals (dated by TCRdb to 2020 to 2022). About the full investigation: The cohort comprised a couple of women and a few men aged 18 to 49 years. Per donor, three plates each were used for CD4 naive and CD4 memory, two for CD8 naive, and one for CD8 memory. Blood TCR repertoires of about five healthy adults were deeply sequenced to estimate repertoire size and the extent of clonotype sharing between individuals. To increase sequencing depth and limit assay-specific biases, TCR repertoire library preparation and sequencing were carried out by different laboratories using diverse techniques. Leukapheresis yielded between about 0.85 and 9 billion PBMCs per donor.

What the authors observed across the whole study: Pairwise subsampling led to the expectation that sequencing depth would affect the degree of clonotype sharing among donors. Because the study included only a small number of donors, the genetic and exposure-history diversity represented was limited. Only blood was sampled, and tissue TCR repertoires likely differ from those in blood. Even with the large sequencing depth, rarefaction of the sorted-subset datasets indicated that sequencing was incomplete. Clonotypes shared by all four sorted-subset donors showed higher generation probabilities than non-shared clonotypes. Naive subsets generally had larger estimated clonotype richness than memory subsets. About 5% of naive CD4, 3.5% of naive CD8, approximately 2.2% of memory CD4, and more than 0.35% of memory CD8 clonotypes were shared across several donors.

TCR CDR3 regions were amplified from genomic DNA by multiplex PCR using the deep immunoSEQ assay. Genomic DNA extracted from each cell subset was distributed evenly over all wells of several immunoSEQ 96-well plates, and each plate served as one replicate. For sorted subsets, 150 to 200 ng genomic DNA, equal to 30,000 to 35,000 T cell genomes, was loaded into each replicate PCR. The purified libraries were quantified using a Qubit 3.0 fluorometer, sized with a Bioanalyzer 2100, and then quantified again using the KAPA Library Quantification kit. Each immunoSEQ 96-well plate was sequenced on its own single-read 150-cycle Illumina NextSeq 550 flow cell. The source study handled its data this way. The immunoSEQ output contained only junctional sequences without quality scores, so filtering could not match that applied to full-length reads. Sequences were annotated with PyIR, a Python wrapper for IgBLAST v1.9, and V/J genes and CDR3 were assigned using IMGT germline references. Reads with weak V/J assignments (E-value above 1e-6), missing CDR3, stop codons, out-of-frame junctions, or ambiguous translated residues were removed. V3J clonotypes were defined as sequences sharing an identical inferred V gene, J gene, and CDR3 amino acid sequence. Percentage overlap between repertoires was calculated by dividing the number of shared unique clonotypes by the size of the smaller repertoire. Three approaches were used to assess repertoire richness: RTK rarefaction, the Chao1 estimator, and Recon v2.1 estimates of unobserved clonotypes. OLGA was used to compute generation probabilities for all TCRbeta clonotypes that the gDNA method yielded from four donors. The table was pulled from immuneACCESS by TCRdb, which kept in-frame rearrangements only. Such tables lose some clones; where checked, under half of the loss comes from unresolved V genes, and the rest has no known cause. V and J calls and clone size are given by that table; D and trimming were obtained from the DNA. This sample lists over 2 million clones; about 95% were detected once. The top ten clones comprise roughly 1.1% of the sample.

What was sequenced was naive CD8+ T cells sorted from blood. Taken with the paper, the label for cell subset or site translates to: CD45RA+CCR7+. This clonotype was sampled from a man aged 18 to 35 in good health.

The bases read TGTGCCAGTAGTATCGTCGCGGGAGGCCTCTACAATGAGCAGTTCTTC. The resulting protein is CASSIVAGGLYNEQFF. The chain uses TRBV19 and TRBJ2-1; TRBD2 fits 8 bases in the junction. Including cysteine and phenylalanine, the CDR3 has 16 amino acids. Only the CDR3 region is kept as DNA, spanning 48 bases read in frame from base 1. From a lookup of the germline V gene (reference sequence), CDR1 and CDR2 are LNHDA and SQIVND. Clipping removes 3 bases from V and 3 bases from J, with 7 as the unmatched junction base count.